These T cell receptor beta chains were read from a single sample in a study of T-cell memory formation after mild COVID-19. One entry per CDR3 protein, called by TCRdb with MiXCR from the 5' RACE reads. The top ten clones hold roughly 22% of a sample with about 360,000 distinct CDR3 sequences, 13% to 15% of them seen once. Sequencing was performed on PBMCs or a T cell subset sorted from them (not recorded which). These receptors were taken from a man aged 18-30 years who had mild COVID-19 (a few samples of this study predate the infection). Cell type and time point are not known. Each CDR3 is given with its conserved first and last residue. The D gene is left open where the match is weak. The listing skips clone size in some rows; elsewhere it reads once, few, many or a size class.

length: 14; J: TRBJ2-1; V: TRBV12-5; D: -; size: once; DNA: TGTGCTAGTGGACAGGGAGGCTCCTACAATGAGCAGTTCTTC; CDR3: CASGQGGSYNEQFF
length: 15; J: TRBJ2-1; V: TRBV12-3/TRBV12-4; D: -; size: few; DNA: TGTGCCAGCAGTGCTTTGGGCACCTCCTACAATGAGCAGTTCTTC; CDR3: CASSALGTSYNEQFF
length: 16; J: TRBJ2-1; V: TRBV6-5; D: TRBD2; size: -; DNA: TGTGCCAGCAGGCGCGAATCGGGGGGAACTAGCAATGAGCAGTTCTTC; CDR3: CASRRESGGTSNEQFF
length: 15; J: TRBJ2-5; V: TRBV5-1; D: -; size: many; DNA: TGCGCCAGCAGGCCCATGGAGGGACATCTATCCACCCAGTACTTC; CDR3: CASRPMEGHLSTQYF
length: 18; J: TRBJ1-2; V: TRBV7-2; D: TRBD1; size: many; DNA: TGTGCCAGCAGCTTAGCCGGGACAGGGATTGAAGTTAACTATGGCTACACCTTC; CDR3: CASSLAGTGIEVNYGYTF
length: 14; J: TRBJ1-2; V: TRBV5-1; D: -; size: -; DNA: TGCGCCAGCAGCTTCGGGGGATTGAGATATGGCTACACCTTC; CDR3: CASSFGGLRYGYTF
length: 16; J: TRBJ1-1; V: TRBV9; D: -; size: few; DNA: TGTGCCAGCAGCGTAGGGCTGTTCGGGGGGAGTAATGAAGCTTTCTTT; CDR3: CASSVGLFGGSNEAFF
length: 13; J: TRBJ2-3; V: TRBV7-9; D: -; size: -; DNA: TGTGCCAGCAGCTTCCCAGGGAGGGATACGCAGTATTTT; CDR3: CASSFPGRDTQYF
length: 13; J: TRBJ2-1; V: TRBV28; D: -; size: few; DNA: TGTGCCAGCCAGCGGAGCTCCTACAATGAGCAGTTCTTC; CDR3: CASQRSSYNEQFF
length: 14; J: TRBJ1-1; V: TRBV10-3; D: TRBD1; size: few; DNA: TGTGCCATCAGTGGTCAGGGGGTTTGGACTGAAGCTTTCTTT; CDR3: CAISGQGVWTEAFF
length: 15; J: TRBJ2-3; V: TRBV7-3; D: TRBD1; size: -; DNA: TGTGCCAGCAGCTTATACAGGGGTTGGACAGATACGCAGTATTTT; CDR3: CASSLYRGWTDTQYF
length: 13; J: TRBJ2-5; V: TRBV20-1; D: -; size: -; DNA: TGCAGTGCCGTAAACTCGCGGGATGTGACCCAGTACTTC; CDR3: CSAVNSRDVTQYF
length: 14; J: TRBJ2-3; V: TRBV6-2/TRBV6-3; D: -; size: -; DNA: TGTGCCAGCAGTTATAGGGCTAGCGCCGGCCCGCAGTATTTT; CDR3: CASSYRASAGPQYF
length: 18; J: TRBJ1-1; V: TRBV28; D: TRBD1; size: few; DNA: TGTGCCAGCAGTTTGACCGACCCATTACAGGGGGCGTCCACTGAAGCTTTCTTT; CDR3: CASSLTDPLQGASTEAFF
length: 13; J: TRBJ1-5; V: TRBV7-2; D: -; size: many; DNA: TGTGCCAGCAGCCCAGGCGGTTCTCAGCCCCAGCATTTT; CDR3: CASSPGGSQPQHF
length: 12; J: TRBJ2-7; V: TRBV4-1; D: -; size: few; DNA: TGCGCCAGCAGCCAAGTGGTAGGCGAGCAGTACTTC; CDR3: CASSQVVGEQYF
length: 13; J: TRBJ1-5; V: TRBV20-1; D: -; size: -; DNA: TGCAGTGCCCGGACAAGTCACAATCAGCCCCAGCATTTT; CDR3: CSARTSHNQPQHF
length: 13; J: TRBJ2-1; V: TRBV5-1; D: -; size: -; DNA: TGCGCCAGCTATCGGCAGGAGAACAATGAGCAGTTCTTC; CDR3: CASYRQENNEQFF
length: 19; J: TRBJ2-2; V: TRBV24-1; D: TRBD1; size: -; DNA: TGTGCCACCAGTGATATTGGACCCCGACAGGGCGGGAACACCGGGGAGCTGTTTTTT; CDR3: CATSDIGPRQGGNTGELFF
length: 16; J: TRBJ2-2; V: TRBV5-1; D: TRBD1; size: -; DNA: TGCGCCAGCAGCGGCAGACAGGGTACGAACACCGGGGAGCTGTTTTTT; CDR3: CASSGRQGTNTGELFF
length: 15; J: TRBJ2-1; V: TRBV4-2; D: TRBD2; size: -; DNA: TGTGCCAGCAGCCAACAGGGGACTAGCGGGGAAGAGCAGTTCTTC; CDR3: CASSQQGTSGEEQFF
length: 13; J: TRBJ1-2; V: TRBV5-6; D: -; size: few; DNA: TGTGCCAGCAGCCCCGGACAGTTGAATGGCTACACCTTC; CDR3: CASSPGQLNGYTF
length: 16; J: TRBJ1-6; V: TRBV5-1; D: TRBD1; size: -; DNA: TGCGCCAGCAGCTTTAGTAAGGGGGCCGGTAGTTCACCCCTCCACTTT; CDR3: CASSFSKGAGSSPLHF